Listed here is a single T cell receptor beta chain. Its specificity is not known. This sample is drawn from a study of regulatory T cells in long-lasting Graves disease. This CDR3 has 14 residues. Germline values: CDR1 SGHTA, CDR2 FQGNSA. The ends were cut back, 3 bases at V and 4 bases at J, with 12 bases in the middle. Combining iRepertoire HTBI primers with Arm-PCR of CDR3 regions, the authors built TCR beta libraries. TCRdb reprocessed the multiplex PCR reads with MiXCR, giving one entry per CDR3 protein. The repertoire holds around 420,000 distinct CDR3 sequences, with about 16% as singletons. Notes on the study in general: New patients shared fewer public clonotypes (roughly 1,000) than persistent patients did (about 3,000).

Specified time point: newly diagnosed GD, antithyroid drugs for less than 3 months. From PBMCs, RNA was extracted and then used to make the TCR library. This chain joins TRBV7-2 and TRBJ1-2; unclear D gene. The sample here was peripheral blood mononuclear cells (PBMCs), taken at new diagnosis, from a patient treated with antithyroid drugs. This clonotype was obtained from a female donor with Graves disease. CDR3: CASSFPDGRYGYTF. The CDR3 DNA is TGTGCCAGCAGCTTCCCAGACGGTCGCTATGGCTACACCTTC.